The source of this TCR beta chain is a study of blood T cells in healthy people across ages. The second PCR ran about 6 to 12 cycles with a sample-barcoded 5' primer and J-beta primers. All cDNA molecules were each tagged by a template-switch adaptor with 12 random nucleotides. A single record per CDR3 protein comes from TCRdb applying MiXCR to the 5' RACE reads. The data contain over 500,000 distinct CDR3 sequences, about 26% of them singletons. This clonotype was counted only a few times. CDR1 is LNHDA, CDR2 SQIVND, per germline (reference sequence). This CDR3 region has 15 residues. The V and J ends lost 7 bases and 2 bases, in that order; junction bases with no gene match: 8. These sequences were also reported in another study, on T cells of mothers and their children.

The sequence was collected from a boy between 2 and 10 years old in good health. The gene calls are TRBV19 and TRBJ1-5; 7 nucleotides agree with TRBD1. The sequenced material came from blood. CDR3 sequence: CASTLTGRRNQPQHF. CDR3 nucleotide sequence: TGTGCCAGTACCCTGACAGGGAGGCGCAATCAGCCCCAGCATTTT.